This paragraph covers one TCR beta chain sequence. Profiling relied on immunoSEQ multiplex PCR, and the TCRdb table lists in-frame clones only, not all of them. The table lists about 47,000 clones, 85% to 95% of them singletons. This sample was taken from a study of T cell changes during pregnancy in multiple sclerosis. V was shortened by 0 bases and J by 5 bases, with 14 bases between the two germline ends. CDR3 length: 17 amino acids. Germline CDR1 and CDR2: MRHNA and SNTAGT. The chain has TRBV6-4 and TRBJ1-6; D is uncertain. The receptor's source is a female donor with multiple sclerosis, enrolled in a pregnancy study. Here the sequenced sample was peripheral blood, taken after pregnancy. The CDR3 sequence is CASSDSKRGGNNSPLHF. CDR3 nucleotides: TGTGCCAGCAGTGACTCGAAGAGAGGAGGGAATAATTCACCCCTCCACTTT.